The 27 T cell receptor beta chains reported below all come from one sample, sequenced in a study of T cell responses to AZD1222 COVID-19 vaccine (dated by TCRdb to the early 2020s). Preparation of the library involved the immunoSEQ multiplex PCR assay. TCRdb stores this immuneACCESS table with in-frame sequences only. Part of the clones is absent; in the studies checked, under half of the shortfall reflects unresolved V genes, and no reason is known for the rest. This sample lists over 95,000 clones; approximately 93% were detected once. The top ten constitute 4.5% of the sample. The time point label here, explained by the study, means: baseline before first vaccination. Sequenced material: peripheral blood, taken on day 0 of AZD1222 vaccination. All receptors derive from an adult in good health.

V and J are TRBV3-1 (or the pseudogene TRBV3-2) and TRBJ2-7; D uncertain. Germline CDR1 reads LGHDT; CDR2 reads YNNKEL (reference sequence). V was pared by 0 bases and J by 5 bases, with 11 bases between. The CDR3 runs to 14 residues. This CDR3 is CASSQDRVQDEQYF. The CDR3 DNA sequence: TGTGCCAGCAGCCAAGATCGAGTCCAGGACGAGCAGTACTTC.

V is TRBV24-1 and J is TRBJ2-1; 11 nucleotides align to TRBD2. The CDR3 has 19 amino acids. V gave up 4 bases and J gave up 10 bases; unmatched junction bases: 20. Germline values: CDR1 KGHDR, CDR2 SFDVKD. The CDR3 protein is CATSDHRRVAGGALYEQFF. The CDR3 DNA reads TGTGCCACCAGTGACCACAGGAGGGTAGCGGGGGGGGCCCTTTACGAGCAGTTCTTC.

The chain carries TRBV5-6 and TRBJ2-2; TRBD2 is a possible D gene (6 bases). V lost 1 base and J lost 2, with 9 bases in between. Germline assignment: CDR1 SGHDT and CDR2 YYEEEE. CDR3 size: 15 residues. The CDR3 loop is CASSLMGGNTGELFF. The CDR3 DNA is TGTGCCAGCAGCTTGATGGGGGGTAACACCGGGGAGCTGTTTTTT.

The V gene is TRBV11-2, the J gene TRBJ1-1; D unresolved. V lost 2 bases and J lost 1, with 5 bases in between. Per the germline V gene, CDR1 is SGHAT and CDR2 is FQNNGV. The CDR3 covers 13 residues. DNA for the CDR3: TGTGCCAGCAGCTTATCTCCGAACACTGAAGCTTTCTTT. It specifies CASSLSPNTEAFF.

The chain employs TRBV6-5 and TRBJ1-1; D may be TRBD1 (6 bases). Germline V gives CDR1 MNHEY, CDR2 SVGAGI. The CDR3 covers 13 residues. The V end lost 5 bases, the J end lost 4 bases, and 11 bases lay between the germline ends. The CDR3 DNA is TGTGCCAGCAGTCGTCACAGGGCCACTGAAGCTTTCTTT. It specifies CASSRHRATEAFF.

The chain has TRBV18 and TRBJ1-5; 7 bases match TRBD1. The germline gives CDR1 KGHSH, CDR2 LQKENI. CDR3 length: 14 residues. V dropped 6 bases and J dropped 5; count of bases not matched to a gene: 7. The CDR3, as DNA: TGTGCCAGCTCCTCCCTTGACAGGGATCAGCCCCAGCATTTT. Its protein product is CASSSLDRDQPQHF.

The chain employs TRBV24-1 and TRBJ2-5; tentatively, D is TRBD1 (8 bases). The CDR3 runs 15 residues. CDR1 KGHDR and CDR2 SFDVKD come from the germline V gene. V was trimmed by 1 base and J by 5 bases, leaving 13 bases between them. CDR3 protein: CATSDFGQGGETQYF. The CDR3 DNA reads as TGTGCCACCAGTGATTTCGGACAGGGAGGGGAGACCCAGTACTTC.

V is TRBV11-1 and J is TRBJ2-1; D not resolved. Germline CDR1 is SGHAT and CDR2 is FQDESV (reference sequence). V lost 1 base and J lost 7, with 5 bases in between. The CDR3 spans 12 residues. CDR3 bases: TGTGCCAGCAGCTTAGTGGGGAATGAGCAGTTCTTC. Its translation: CASSLVGNEQFF.

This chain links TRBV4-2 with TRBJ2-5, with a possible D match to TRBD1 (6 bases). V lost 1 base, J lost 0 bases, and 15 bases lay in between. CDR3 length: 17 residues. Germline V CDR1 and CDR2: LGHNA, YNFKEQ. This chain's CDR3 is CASSQGDAGQYQETQYF. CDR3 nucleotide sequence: TGTGCCAGCAGCCAAGGGGACGCCGGACAGTACCAAGAGACCCAGTACTTC.

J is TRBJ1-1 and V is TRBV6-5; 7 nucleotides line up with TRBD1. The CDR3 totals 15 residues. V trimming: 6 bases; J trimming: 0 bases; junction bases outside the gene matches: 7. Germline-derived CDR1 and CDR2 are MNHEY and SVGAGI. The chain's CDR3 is CASSRQGGMNTEAFF. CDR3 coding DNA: TGTGCCAGCAGCCGACAGGGTGGGATGAACACTGAAGCTTTCTTT.

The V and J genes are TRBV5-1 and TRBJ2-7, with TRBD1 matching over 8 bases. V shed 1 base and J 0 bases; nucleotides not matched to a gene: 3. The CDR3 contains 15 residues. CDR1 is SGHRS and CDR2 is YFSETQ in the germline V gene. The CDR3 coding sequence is TGCGCCAGCAGCTTGACGGGACAGGACTCCTACGAGCAGTACTTC. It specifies CASSLTGQDSYEQYF.

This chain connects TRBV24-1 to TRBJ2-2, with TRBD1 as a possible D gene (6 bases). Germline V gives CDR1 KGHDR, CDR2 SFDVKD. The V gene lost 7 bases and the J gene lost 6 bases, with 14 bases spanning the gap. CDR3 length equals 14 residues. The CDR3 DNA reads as TGTGCCACCAGCCAAAACAGGGTCGCCGGGGAGCTGTTTTTT. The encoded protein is CATSQNRVAGELFF.

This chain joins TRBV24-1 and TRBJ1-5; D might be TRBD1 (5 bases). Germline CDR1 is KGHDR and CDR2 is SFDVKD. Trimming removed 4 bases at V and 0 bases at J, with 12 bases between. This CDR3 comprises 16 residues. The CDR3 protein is CATSDSGSHSNQPQHF. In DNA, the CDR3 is TGTGCCACCAGTGACTCAGGGTCACATAGCAATCAGCCCCAGCATTTT.

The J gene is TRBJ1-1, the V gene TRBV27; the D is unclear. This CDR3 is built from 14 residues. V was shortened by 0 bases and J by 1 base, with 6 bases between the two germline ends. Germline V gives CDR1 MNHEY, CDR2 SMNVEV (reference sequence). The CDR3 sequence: CASSLSAPNTEAFF. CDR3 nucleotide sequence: TGTGCCAGCAGTTTATCGGCCCCGAACACTGAAGCTTTCTTT.

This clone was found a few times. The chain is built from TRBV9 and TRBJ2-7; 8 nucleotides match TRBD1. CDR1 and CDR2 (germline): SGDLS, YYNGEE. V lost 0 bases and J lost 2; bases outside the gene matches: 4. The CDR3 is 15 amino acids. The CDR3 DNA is TGTGCCAGCAGCGTAGCGACAGGGGCGACCTACGAGCAGTACTTC. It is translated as CASSVATGATYEQYF.

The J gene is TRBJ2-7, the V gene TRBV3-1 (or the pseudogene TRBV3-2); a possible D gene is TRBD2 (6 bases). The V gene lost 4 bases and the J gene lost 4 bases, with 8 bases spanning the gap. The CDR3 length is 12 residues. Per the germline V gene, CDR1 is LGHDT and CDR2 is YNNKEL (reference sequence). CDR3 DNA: TGTGCCAGCAGCCGGAGGGGTTACGAGCAGTACTTC. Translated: CASSRRGYEQYF.

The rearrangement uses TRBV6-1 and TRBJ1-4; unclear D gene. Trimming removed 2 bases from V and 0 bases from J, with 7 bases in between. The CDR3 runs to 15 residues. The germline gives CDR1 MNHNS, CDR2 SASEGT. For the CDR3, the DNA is TGTGCCAGCAGTGAACAGCCAACAACTAATGAAAAACTGTTTTTT. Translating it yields CASSEQPTTNEKLFF.

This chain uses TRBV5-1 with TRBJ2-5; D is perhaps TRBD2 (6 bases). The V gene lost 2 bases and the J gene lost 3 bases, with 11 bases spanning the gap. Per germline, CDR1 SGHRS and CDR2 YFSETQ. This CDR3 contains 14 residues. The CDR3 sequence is CASSLLLAKETQYF. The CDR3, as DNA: TGCGCCAGCAGCTTATTACTAGCTAAAGAGACCCAGTACTTC.

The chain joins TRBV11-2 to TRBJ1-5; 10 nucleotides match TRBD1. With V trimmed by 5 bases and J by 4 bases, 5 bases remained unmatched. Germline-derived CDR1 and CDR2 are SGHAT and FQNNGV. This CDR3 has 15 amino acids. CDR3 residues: CASSGGGQGNQPQHF. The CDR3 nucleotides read TGTGCCAGCAGCGGGGGGGGACAGGGGAATCAGCCCCAGCATTTT.

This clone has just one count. CDR3 coding DNA: TGCGCCAGCAGCTTGGCCACAGGGGTGGGTTTCTACGAGCAGTACTTC. It codes for CASSLATGVGFYEQYF. The V and J genes are TRBV5-1 and TRBJ2-7; TRBD1 agrees at 7 bases. Looked up from germline, CDR1 is SGHRS and CDR2 is YFSETQ. The CDR3 is 16 amino acids. V lost 0 bases, J lost 3 bases, and 9 bases stayed unmatched.

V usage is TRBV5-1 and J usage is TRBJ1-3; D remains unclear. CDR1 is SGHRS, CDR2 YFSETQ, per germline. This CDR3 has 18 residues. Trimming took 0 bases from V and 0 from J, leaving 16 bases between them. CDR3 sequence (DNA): TGCGCCAGCAGCTTGGTGGCCACAAAACTAAGCTCTGGAAACACCATATATTTT. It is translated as CASSLVATKLSSGNTIYF. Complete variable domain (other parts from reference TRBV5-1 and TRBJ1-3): KAGVTQTPRYLIKTRGQQVTLSCSPISGHRSVSWYQQTPGQGLQFLFEYFSETQRNKGNFPGRFSGRQFSNSRSEMNVSTLELGDSALYLCASSLVATKLSSGNTIYFGEGSWLTVV.

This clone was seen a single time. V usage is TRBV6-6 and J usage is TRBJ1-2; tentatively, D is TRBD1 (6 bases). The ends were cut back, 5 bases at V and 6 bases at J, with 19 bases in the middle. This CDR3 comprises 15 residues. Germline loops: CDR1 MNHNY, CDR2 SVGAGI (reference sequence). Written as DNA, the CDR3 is TGTGCCAGCAGTCCCCGGGGGGGGCTTTGGAATGGCTACACCTTC. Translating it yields CASSPRGGLWNGYTF.

The CDR3 loop is CASSSGPGGNGYTF. The CDR3 coding sequence is TGTGCCAGCAGCTCTGGGCCTGGGGGCAACGGCTACACCTTC. This rearrangement joins TRBV5-4 to TRBJ1-2; tentative D call: TRBD1 (6 bases). CDR3 size: 14 residues. Germline CDR1 SGHNT, CDR2 YYREEE (reference sequence). The V end was cut by 3 bases, the J end by 8 bases, with 17 bases between.

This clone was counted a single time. The DNA of the CDR3 is TGCGCCAGCAGCCCCGGATTTGCAACTAATGAAAAACTGTTTTTT. Amino acid sequence: CASSPGFATNEKLFF. This rearrangement joins TRBV5-1 to TRBJ1-4; D unclear. CDR1 is SGHRS and CDR2 is YFSETQ in the germline V gene. Trimming shortened V by 4 bases and J by 0 bases, and 10 bases separated the two germline ends. The CDR3 runs to 15 residues.

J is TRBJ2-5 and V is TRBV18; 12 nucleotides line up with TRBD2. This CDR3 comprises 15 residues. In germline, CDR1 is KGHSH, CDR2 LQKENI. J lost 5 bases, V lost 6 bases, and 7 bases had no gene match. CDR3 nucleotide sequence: TGTGCCAGCTCGCCCCGGACTAGCGGGACGGAGACCCAGTACTTC. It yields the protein CASSPRTSGTETQYF.

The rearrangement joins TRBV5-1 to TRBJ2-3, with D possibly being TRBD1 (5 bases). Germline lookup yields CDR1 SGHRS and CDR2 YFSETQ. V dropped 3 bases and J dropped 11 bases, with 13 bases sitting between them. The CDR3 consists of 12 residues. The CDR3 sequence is CASSSGQDRQYF. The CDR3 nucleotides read TGCGCCAGCAGCTCTGGACAAGACCGGCAGTATTTT.

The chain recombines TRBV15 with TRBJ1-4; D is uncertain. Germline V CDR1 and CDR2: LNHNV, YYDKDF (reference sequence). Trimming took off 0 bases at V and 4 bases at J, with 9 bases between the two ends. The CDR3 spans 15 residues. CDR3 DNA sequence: TGTGCCACCAGCAGAGATCTGGCGGGTAATGAAAAACTGTTTTTT. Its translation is CATSRDLAGNEKLFF.